These 14 T cell receptor beta chains originate from one sample sequenced in a study of blood T cells in healthy people across ages. Alongside a J-beta primer mix, a sample-barcoded 5' primer served in a second PCR lasting roughly 6 to 12 cycles. TCRdb processed the 5' RACE reads anew with MiXCR; each CDR3 protein has one entry. The profile shows about 580,000 distinct CDR3 sequences, 40% to 50% of them singletons. What was sequenced was blood. The receptors originated from a man aged 80 or over in good health.

This clonotype occurred a few times. This rearrangement joins TRBV29-1 to TRBJ1-1, with unresolved D. Germline-derived CDR1 and CDR2 are SQVTM and ANQGSEA. This CDR3 has 13 amino acids. V was trimmed by 6 bases and J by 5 bases, leaving 16 bases between them. This CDR3 reads CSVAGSGGTEAFF. The CDR3 nucleotides read TGCAGCGTCGCCGGGTCTGGAGGGACTGAAGCTTTCTTT.

A remark on this clonotype: Its ends do not fully match the called genes, so a read error is possible. The CDR3 DNA follows: TGTGCCAGCAGCTTAGAGGCCTCCCACAATGAGCAGTTCTTC. It codes for CASSLEASHNEQFF. The gene calls are TRBV7-9 and TRBJ2-1, with D unclear. This CDR3 is built from 14 residues. CDR1 and CDR2 (germline): SEHNR, FQNEAQ (reference sequence).

This clonotype was seen more than once but under ten times. The chain couples TRBV9 to TRBJ2-1; 9 bases match TRBD1. V lost 2 bases to trimming and J lost 2 bases; unmatched junction nucleotides: 5. The CDR3 sequence is 16 residues long. Germline CDR1 reads SGDLS; CDR2 reads YYNGEE. The DNA for the CDR3 is TGTGCCAGCAGCGTGACAGGGGGGACGGCCTACAATGAGCAGTTCTTC. It encodes CASSVTGGTAYNEQFF.

V and J are TRBV29-1 and TRBJ2-7, with unresolved D. Germline V gene sequence: CDR1 SQVTM, CDR2 ANQGSEA. V lost 4 bases, J lost 2 bases, and 12 bases lay in between. This CDR3 spans 13 amino acids. This chain's CDR3 is CSVALYETYEQYF. The CDR3 DNA reads TGCAGCGTTGCTTTATATGAGACCTACGAGCAGTACTTC.

This clonotype came up a few times. The V and J genes are TRBV27 and TRBJ2-7, with D tentatively TRBD1 or TRBD2 (5 bases each). The length of the CDR3 is 14 residues. Per the germline V gene, CDR1 is MNHEY and CDR2 is SMNVEV (reference sequence). Trimming stripped 5 bases from V and 1 base from J, with 12 bases between. The CDR3 DNA reads TGTGCCAGCAGTGGAGGAAGACAGTCCTACGAGCAGTACTTC. It is translated as CASSGGRQSYEQYF.

This chain links TRBV20-1 with TRBJ2-1; 8 nucleotides line up with TRBD2. CDR3 length: 21 amino acids. The germline gives CDR1 DFQATT, CDR2 SNEGSKA (reference sequence). Trimming cost V 3 bases and J 4 bases; bases outside gene matches: 26. In DNA, the CDR3 is TGCAGTGCTAGCCGAGATGAGGCAGTTCCCCTCTTTAGCGGGGATTACAATGAGCAGTTCTTC. This translates into CSASRDEAVPLFSGDYNEQFF.

For the CDR3, the DNA is TGCGCCAGCAGCCAATTCACTAGCGGAAGACTATCGAGGGGGTACAATGAGCAGTTCTTC. Its protein is CASSQFTSGRLSRGYNEQFF. This chain joins TRBV4-3 and TRBJ2-1; 8 bases align to TRBD2. Germline trimming cut 2 bases from V and 4 bases from J; bases unmatched to any gene: 19. The length of the CDR3 is 20 residues. Germline CDR1 LGHNA, CDR2 YSLEER.

The sample holds a few counts of this clonotype. The V and J genes are TRBV20-1 and TRBJ1-1; no clear D. The CDR3 is 10 amino acids. The germline gives CDR1 DFQATT, CDR2 SNEGSKA (reference sequence). Trimming cost V 4 bases and J 2 bases, with 2 bases left between them. The CDR3 loop is CSATNTEAFF. The DNA for the CDR3 is TGCAGTGCTACAAACACTGAAGCTTTCTTT.

This chain joins TRBV7-6 and TRBJ2-5, with 13 bases identical to TRBD2. The CDR3 sequence is 16 residues long. The J segment lost 2 bases and the V segment lost 4 bases, leaving 4 bases of the junction unmatched. Germline CDR1 reads SGHVS; CDR2 reads FNYEAQ. The CDR3 loop is CASSSPGLAGQETQYF. The CDR3 DNA follows: TGTGCCAGCAGCTCCCCGGGACTAGCGGGACAAGAGACCCAGTACTTC.

The table lists this clonotype with a few counts. The junction differs from germline at one of its ends, possibly a read error. This rearrangement joins TRBV6-2 or TRBV6-3 to TRBJ2-6; TRBD2 might be the D (6 bases). CDR1 and CDR2 from the germline V gene are MNHEY and SVGEGT. The CDR3 totals 15 residues. The chain's CDR3 is CASSYGRSGANVLTF. CDR3 DNA: TGTGCCAGCAGTTACGGGAGGTCTGGCGCCAACGTCCTGACTTTC.

This clonotype appeared a few times. The rearrangement links TRBV29-1 to TRBJ1-1; D is unclear. From germline, CDR1 is SQVTM and CDR2 ANQGSEA. The CDR3 has 11 residues. Trimming shortened V by 4 bases and J by 4 bases, and 7 bases separated the two germline ends. In nucleotides, the CDR3 is TGCAGCGTTGGGGCATCCACTGAAGCTTTCTTT. Its protein is CSVGASTEAFF. Drawing the rest from reference TRBV29-1 and TRBJ1-1, the complete variable domain is SAVISQKPSRDICQRGTSLTIQCQVDSQVTMMFWYRQQPGQSLTLIATANQGSEATYESGFVIDKFPISRPNLTFSTLTVSNMSPEDSSIYLCSVGASTEAFFGQGTRLTVV.

This clonotype was observed a few times. V and J are TRBV6-6 and TRBJ2-6; 8 bases match TRBD1. V was clipped by 3 bases and J by 0 bases; unmatched bases: 4. The CDR3 is 17 amino acids. The germline gives CDR1 MNHNY, CDR2 SVGAGI (reference sequence). CDR3 DNA sequence: TGTGCCAGCAGTTATCAGGGGGCAAGCTCTGGGGCCAACGTCCTGACTTTC. Residues: CASSYQGASSGANVLTF.

This sequence joins TRBV20-1 and TRBJ1-4; the D is unclear. V was cut by 4 bases and J by 8 bases, with 26 bases left in between. This CDR3 has 17 amino acids. From germline, CDR1 is DFQATT and CDR2 SNEGSKA (reference sequence). The DNA of the CDR3 is TGCAGTGCTAAGAATACACCGTACAATTACCAGAGGGAAAAACTGTTTTTT. The encoded protein is CSAKNTPYNYQREKLFF.

J is TRBJ1-2 and V is TRBV7-2; 8 nucleotides match TRBD1. Losses at the gene ends were 3 bases for V and 10 bases for J; bases not matched to a gene: 10. The germline gives CDR1 SGHTA, CDR2 FQGNSA. This CDR3 is built from 14 residues. CDR3 sequence (DNA): TGTGCCAGCAGCTTGGACAGGGCTAAAAGGGTCTACACCTTC. Translated, it gives CASSLDRAKRVYTF.